The rows below give T cell receptor beta chains drawn from one sample of a study of blood T cell repertoires in COVID-19. Method: immunoSEQ multiplex PCR; TCRdb's copy keeps in-frame clones and lacks some. The sample records about 180,000 clones, about four fifths being singletons. The sample was peripheral blood. The source of these receptors is a man aged 70-80 years with active or convalescent COVID-19. The CDR3 runs from the conserved cysteine through the conserved F or W. Each record gives: V gene, D gene, clone size, J gene, CDR3 DNA, CDR3 protein. The D gene is left open where the match is weak. Expanded clones get a size class; other rows say once, few or many, or leave the size out.

V gene: TRBV19; D gene: TRBD1; clone size: NA; J gene: TRBJ1-1; CDR3 DNA: TGTGCCAGTAGCCTACAGGGGAGTATGAACACTGAAGCTTTCTTT; CDR3 protein: CASSLQGSMNTEAFF
V gene: TRBV5-4; D gene: NA; clone size: NA; J gene: TRBJ1-2; CDR3 DNA: TGTGCCAGCAGCCTGGGTGGCAGGGCCCAGACTGGCTACACCTTC; CDR3 protein: CASSLGGRAQTGYTF
V gene: TRBV4-2; D gene: TRBD2; clone size: NA; J gene: TRBJ2-1; CDR3 DNA: TGTGCCAGCAGTCACCCGGCGGGGGGGCAGGATATCAATGAGCAGTTCTTC; CDR3 protein: CASSHPAGGQDINEQFF
V gene: TRBV6-2/TRBV6-3; D gene: NA; clone size: NA; J gene: TRBJ1-4; CDR3 DNA: TGTGCCAGCAGTTACCTTGCGGGACGCGGACTTGGAGAAAAACTGTTTTTT; CDR3 protein: CASSYLAGRGLGEKLFF
V gene: TRBV4-3; D gene: NA; clone size: NA; J gene: TRBJ2-7; CDR3 DNA: TGCGCCAGCAGCCAAGATGTGGGGGGGCTATACGAGCAGTACTTC; CDR3 protein: CASSQDVGGLYEQYF
V gene: TRBV27; D gene: NA; clone size: NA; J gene: TRBJ2-1; CDR3 DNA: TGTGCCAGCAGTTACATACAGGGCAGCGAGCAGTTCTTC; CDR3 protein: CASSYIQGSEQFF
V gene: TRBV27; D gene: NA; clone size: NA; J gene: TRBJ1-5; CDR3 DNA: TGTGCCAGCAGTCCCATATGGGGCCAGGATCAGCCCCAGCATTTT; CDR3 protein: CASSPIWGQDQPQHF
V gene: TRBV4-2; D gene: NA; clone size: NA; J gene: TRBJ2-7; CDR3 DNA: TGTGCCAGCAGCCAAGATCCCCCAGCCTACGAGCAGTACTTC; CDR3 protein: CASSQDPPAYEQYF
V gene: TRBV3-1/TRBV3-2; D gene: NA; clone size: NA; J gene: TRBJ2-5; CDR3 DNA: TGTGCCAGCAGCCAATTGAACGGGACTCCCCAAGAGACCCAGTACTTC; CDR3 protein: CASSQLNGTPQETQYF
V gene: TRBV5-1; D gene: TRBD1; clone size: NA; J gene: TRBJ1-2; CDR3 DNA: TGCGCCAGCAGCGAGTCGACAGGGCCCTTGGGCTACACCTTC; CDR3 protein: CASSESTGPLGYTF
V gene: TRBV6-5; D gene: NA; clone size: NA; J gene: TRBJ2-7; CDR3 DNA: TGTGCCAGCAGTTACCCCGCCACAGGGCACGAGCAGTACTTC; CDR3 protein: CASSYPATGHEQYF
V gene: TRBV6-5; D gene: NA; clone size: NA; J gene: TRBJ1-3; CDR3 DNA: TGTGCCAGCATGATGGTGAGCTCTGGAAACACCATATATTTT; CDR3 protein: CASMMVSSGNTIYF
V gene: TRBV10-2; D gene: TRBD1; clone size: NA; J gene: TRBJ1-3; CDR3 DNA: TGCGCCAGCAGTGGACAGGGCCCTGGAAACACCATATATTTT; CDR3 protein: CASSGQGPGNTIYF
V gene: TRBV7-2; D gene: NA; clone size: NA; J gene: TRBJ2-1; CDR3 DNA: TGTGCCAGCTCGACTTGGGCTAGCGACTACAATGAGCAGTTCTTC; CDR3 protein: CASSTWASDYNEQFF
V gene: TRBV29-1; D gene: NA; clone size: NA; J gene: TRBJ2-7; CDR3 DNA: TGCAGCGTTGGAGGTAGCGGTTCGTCCGAGCAGTACTTC; CDR3 protein: CSVGGSGSSEQYF
V gene: TRBV1; D gene: NA; clone size: NA; J gene: TRBJ2-5; CDR3 DNA: TGCACCAGCAGCCAAGAGGGCCCCCCCCCGCCTGGTAAAAGACTAGGAGAGACCCAGTACTTC; CDR3 protein: CTSSQEGPPPPGKRLGETQYF
V gene: TRBV30; D gene: NA; clone size: NA; J gene: TRBJ1-6; CDR3 DNA: TGTGCCTGGACCTCTTGGGCAGGGGAGAATTCACCCCTCCACTTT; CDR3 protein: CAWTSWAGENSPLHF
V gene: TRBV5-1; D gene: TRBD1; clone size: NA; J gene: TRBJ2-2; CDR3 DNA: TGCGCCAGCAGCTTGGATCCCCTTCAGGGGGAGAGAGGCGGGGAGCTGTTTTTT; CDR3 protein: CASSLDPLQGERGGELFF
V gene: TRBV3-1/TRBV3-2; D gene: NA; clone size: NA; J gene: TRBJ2-5; CDR3 DNA: TGTGCCAGCAGGCCCCCCGGGGGCCAAGAGACCCAGTACTTC; CDR3 protein: CASRPPGGQETQYF
V gene: TRBV5-4; D gene: NA; clone size: NA; J gene: TRBJ2-3; CDR3 DNA: TGTGCCAGCAGCTTGGTTATTGGGGGCGCGGATACGCAGTATTTT; CDR3 protein: CASSLVIGGADTQYF
V gene: TRBV11-2; D gene: NA; clone size: NA; J gene: TRBJ1-2; CDR3 DNA: TGTGCCAGCAGCTTAGGGGCCGGTGGCTACACCTTC; CDR3 protein: CASSLGAGGYTF
V gene: TRBV9; D gene: TRBD1; clone size: NA; J gene: TRBJ2-1; CDR3 DNA: TGTGCCAGCAGCGCCATCGCCGGGACAGGGGGCGGTGAGCAGTTCTTC; CDR3 protein: CASSAIAGTGGGEQFF
V gene: TRBV12-5; D gene: TRBD1; clone size: NA; J gene: TRBJ2-4; CDR3 DNA: TGTGCTAGTGGTCTAGGACAGGGGAACATTCAGTACTTC; CDR3 protein: CASGLGQGNIQYF
V gene: TRBV19; D gene: TRBD1; clone size: NA; J gene: TRBJ1-5; CDR3 DNA: TGTGCCAGTAGTCACCAGGGACAGGGGGATGGTCAGCCCCAGCATTTT; CDR3 protein: CASSHQGQGDGQPQHF
V gene: TRBV6-5; D gene: TRBD1; clone size: NA; J gene: TRBJ1-2; CDR3 DNA: TGTGCCAGCAGTTACTCAGGGACAGGCGGGCACTATGGCTACACCTTC; CDR3 protein: CASSYSGTGGHYGYTF
V gene: TRBV7-9; D gene: TRBD1; clone size: NA; J gene: TRBJ1-2; CDR3 DNA: TGTGCCAGCAGCACTGGACAGGGGGGCGGCTACACCTTC; CDR3 protein: CASSTGQGGGYTF
V gene: TRBV6-2/TRBV6-3; D gene: NA; clone size: NA; J gene: TRBJ2-2; CDR3 DNA: TGTGCCAGCAGTTATTCGGCCGGGGAGCTGTTTTTT; CDR3 protein: CASSYSAGELFF
V gene: TRBV6-5; D gene: NA; clone size: NA; J gene: TRBJ2-4; CDR3 DNA: TGTGCCAGCAGTTATGACAGCGAAAACATTCAGTACTTC; CDR3 protein: CASSYDSENIQYF
V gene: TRBV27; D gene: NA; clone size: NA; J gene: TRBJ1-1; CDR3 DNA: TGTGCCAGCAGCCTCCAGGGGCCTTTGGCGGCTTTCTTT; CDR3 protein: CASSLQGPLAAFF
V gene: TRBV24-1; D gene: TRBD1; clone size: NA; J gene: TRBJ2-1; CDR3 DNA: TGTGCCACCAGTGATGCTACAGGGGGGTATGAGCAGTTCTTC; CDR3 protein: CATSDATGGYEQFF
V gene: TRBV15; D gene: TRBD1; clone size: NA; J gene: TRBJ2-7; CDR3 DNA: TGTGCCACCAGCAGAGCAGGGGGCCCCTACGAGCAGTACTTC; CDR3 protein: CATSRAGGPYEQYF
V gene: TRBV6-6; D gene: TRBD1; clone size: NA; J gene: TRBJ1-1; CDR3 DNA: TGTGCCAGCAGTTACCACCCGAGGACAGGGCTTACCGAAGCTTTCTTT; CDR3 protein: CASSYHPRTGLTEAFF
V gene: TRBV18; D gene: NA; clone size: NA; J gene: TRBJ2-1; CDR3 DNA: TGTGCCAGCTCGCCCGCTAGCGCGGAGCAGTTCTTC; CDR3 protein: CASSPASAEQFF
V gene: TRBV6-5; D gene: TRBD2; clone size: NA; J gene: TRBJ2-1; CDR3 DNA: TGTGCCAGCAGTCCTCCGCGCGGGAGGGCTAATGAGCAGTTCTTC; CDR3 protein: CASSPPRGRANEQFF
V gene: TRBV3-1/TRBV3-2; D gene: NA; clone size: NA; J gene: TRBJ2-6; CDR3 DNA: TGTGCCAGCAGCCAACCCAGGGCTGGGGCCAACGTCCTGACTTTC; CDR3 protein: CASSQPRAGANVLTF
V gene: TRBV7-8; D gene: TRBD1; clone size: NA; J gene: TRBJ1-5; CDR3 DNA: TGTGCCAGCAGCTCGACAGGGTTCAATCAGCCCCAGCATTTT; CDR3 protein: CASSSTGFNQPQHF
V gene: TRBV14; D gene: NA; clone size: NA; J gene: TRBJ2-3; CDR3 DNA: TGTGCCAGCAGCCAAGAAGGGACCGGGAGTTTGCAGTATTTT; CDR3 protein: CASSQEGTGSLQYF
V gene: TRBV5-1; D gene: TRBD2; clone size: once; J gene: TRBJ2-7; CDR3 DNA: TGCGCCAGCAGCAGCGGGGACGGGACCTACGAGCAGTACTTC; CDR3 protein: CASSSGDGTYEQYF
V gene: TRBV5-1; D gene: TRBD2; clone size: once; J gene: TRBJ2-5; CDR3 DNA: TGCGCCAGCAGCTGGGGACTAGCGGGAGATGCCCCAGAGACCCAGTACTTC; CDR3 protein: CASSWGLAGDAPETQYF
V gene: TRBV6-1; D gene: NA; clone size: few; J gene: TRBJ1-3; CDR3 DNA: TGTGCCAGCAGTGAATACCCCCAGGCTTACTCTGGAAACACCATATATTTT; CDR3 protein: CASSEYPQAYSGNTIYF
V gene: TRBV5-5; D gene: NA; clone size: NA; J gene: TRBJ1-1; CDR3 DNA: TGTGCCAGCAGCTTGACAGATATGAACACTGAAGCTTTCTTT; CDR3 protein: CASSLTDMNTEAFF
V gene: TRBV30; D gene: TRBD1; clone size: NA; J gene: TRBJ1-5; CDR3 DNA: TGTGCCTGGAGTGAGGGACAGGGGGGACAGCCCCAGCATTTT; CDR3 protein: CAWSEGQGGQPQHF
V gene: TRBV7-9; D gene: TRBD2; clone size: NA; J gene: TRBJ2-1; CDR3 DNA: TGTGCCAGCAGCCCGGTCGGGGGAGGGCCGGGTAATGAGCAGTTCTTC; CDR3 protein: CASSPVGGGPGNEQFF
V gene: TRBV3-1/TRBV3-2; D gene: NA; clone size: NA; J gene: TRBJ1-1; CDR3 DNA: TGTGCCAGCAGTCTCCGGGGATGGGGCACTGAAGCTTTCTTT; CDR3 protein: CASSLRGWGTEAFF
V gene: TRBV30; D gene: TRBD2; clone size: NA; J gene: TRBJ2-2; CDR3 DNA: TGTGCCTGGACTAAAGCGGGAACTGCCCCTTCTGGCACCGGGGAGCTGTTTTTT; CDR3 protein: CAWTKAGTAPSGTGELFF
V gene: TRBV5-4; D gene: NA; clone size: NA; J gene: TRBJ2-1; CDR3 DNA: TGTGCCAGCAGCTTGGGGACAACATACAATGAGCAGTTCTTC; CDR3 protein: CASSLGTTYNEQFF
V gene: TRBV27; D gene: NA; clone size: NA; J gene: TRBJ1-3; CDR3 DNA: TGTGCCAGCAGTTTAAGGGGGAAAAATGGAAACACCATATATTTT; CDR3 protein: CASSLRGKNGNTIYF
V gene: TRBV27; D gene: TRBD2; clone size: few; J gene: TRBJ2-7; CDR3 DNA: TGTGCCAGCAGTTTAGGACTAGGATACGAGCAGTACTTC; CDR3 protein: CASSLGLGYEQYF
V gene: TRBV6-5; D gene: TRBD2; clone size: many; J gene: TRBJ2-7; CDR3 DNA: TGTGCCAGCAGTTACGAGGCTAGCGGGAGCAACGAGCAGTACTTC; CDR3 protein: CASSYEASGSNEQYF
V gene: TRBV27; D gene: TRBD1; clone size: NA; J gene: TRBJ1-6; CDR3 DNA: TGTGCCAGCAGTTACCTGAGGGACAGGGGTTCACCCCTCCACTTT; CDR3 protein: CASSYLRDRGSPLHF
V gene: TRBV27; D gene: TRBD1; clone size: NA; J gene: TRBJ1-5; CDR3 DNA: TGTGCCAGCCGTCGACAGGGGTCGGGCAATCAGCCCCAGCATTTT; CDR3 protein: CASRRQGSGNQPQHF
V gene: TRBV6-5; D gene: NA; clone size: NA; J gene: TRBJ2-2; CDR3 DNA: TGTGCCAGCAGGGACAGGCCGGGGGCCGGGGAGCTGTTTTTT; CDR3 protein: CASRDRPGAGELFF
V gene: TRBV5-1; D gene: TRBD2; clone size: NA; J gene: TRBJ2-1; CDR3 DNA: TGCGCCAGCAGCTTCCTAGCGGGAGGCCACAATGAGCAGTTCTTC; CDR3 protein: CASSFLAGGHNEQFF